This T cell receptor (beta chain) derives from a study of Graves' ophthalmopathy and Graves' hyperthyroidism. Study context: The blood sample was drawn at first diagnosis and before any treatment. Study conclusions and caveats: Most thyroid clonotypes expanded beyond 0.001 frequency were also found in blood. Discriminating ophthalmopathy from stable hyperthyroidism, a 13-signature model attained a sensitivity of 85% to 90% and a specificity of about 81%.

Researchers took RNA transcripts and amplified TCR beta CDR3 regions from them. Investigators did first-round RT-PCR with HTBI primers, then second-round multiplex PCR. MiXCR, applied by TCRdb to the multiplex PCR reads, yields one record per CDR3 protein. The sample holds 300,000 to 450,000 distinct CDR3 sequences, 17% seen once. This clonotype came up many times. Its antigen remains unknown. Deletions cut 7 bases from V and 1 base from J, with 11 bases between. This CDR3 has 13 amino acids. The sequence came from an adult woman with stable Graves' hyperthyroidism. The V and J genes are TRBV12-3 or TRBV12-4 and TRBJ2-7; D possibly matches TRBD1 or TRBD2 (5 bases each). Sequencing used peripheral blood. CDR3 region: CASTRDGSYEQYF. As DNA, the CDR3 is TGTGCCAGCACCCGGGACGGTTCCTACGAGCAGTACTTC.